A selection of T cell receptor beta chains follows, all from one sample in a study of T cells after yellow fever vaccination. Via MiXCR, TCRdb re-called the 5' RACE reads, giving one row per CDR3 protein. The sample records hundreds of thousands of distinct CDR3 sequences, around 19% being singletons. The specimen comprised PBMCs, sampled before the yellow fever booster vaccination. All receptors derive from a man younger than 30 who received the YFV17D yellow fever vaccine. The CDR3 runs from the conserved cysteine through the conserved F or W. The D gene is left open where the match is weak. Where a row states a size, it is once, few, many or the class of an expanded clone; other rows omit it.

CDR3nt: TGTGCCAGCAGCTCGGCTAGCGGGGGTGCAGATACGCAGTATTTT
CDR3aa: CASSSASGGADTQYF
v_gene: TRBV9
abundance: many
d_gene: TRBD2
j_gene: TRBJ2-3

CDR3nt: TGTGCCAGCAGTCCCAGAACTATAAGACAGGGCCGTGGCAATCAGCCCCAGCATTTT
CDR3aa: CASSPRTIRQGRGNQPQHF
v_gene: TRBV6-5
abundance: few
d_gene: TRBD1
j_gene: TRBJ1-5

CDR3nt: TGTGCCAGCAGCCAGGGTCGACAGAGCAATCAGCCCCAGCATTTT
CDR3aa: CASSQGRQSNQPQHF
v_gene: TRBV3-1
abundance: -
d_gene: -
j_gene: TRBJ1-5

CDR3nt: TGTGCCAGCAGCGTAGGGGCTAGCGGGGTATTTTATGAGCAGTTCTTC
CDR3aa: CASSVGASGVFYEQFF
v_gene: TRBV9
abundance: few
d_gene: TRBD2
j_gene: TRBJ2-1

CDR3nt: TGTGCCATCAGTGACATCTCCCCGGGACAGGGGATCTCCGAGCAGTACTTC
CDR3aa: CAISDISPGQGISEQYF
v_gene: TRBV10-3
abundance: few
d_gene: TRBD1
j_gene: TRBJ2-7

CDR3nt: TGTGCCAGCAGCTATCGGGACTCTAACTATGGCTACACCTTC
CDR3aa: CASSYRDSNYGYTF
v_gene: TRBV5-5
abundance: few
d_gene: -
j_gene: TRBJ1-2

CDR3nt: TGTGCCAGCAGTTACAGACAGGCGGAATCCTACGAGCAGTACTTC
CDR3aa: CASSYRQAESYEQYF
v_gene: TRBV4-2
abundance: few
d_gene: -
j_gene: TRBJ2-7

CDR3nt: TGTGCCAGCAGCTTGGGGCTAAGTGGCGAGCAGTTCTTC
CDR3aa: CASSLGLSGEQFF
v_gene: TRBV7-9
abundance: -
d_gene: -
j_gene: TRBJ2-1

CDR3nt: TGCGCCAGCCGGACGAGGTCCACAGATACGCAGTATTTT
CDR3aa: CASRTRSTDTQYF
v_gene: TRBV5-1
abundance: few
d_gene: -
j_gene: TRBJ2-3

CDR3nt: TGTGCCAGCTCACCCGACAGGAGGGGTGAAGCTTTCTTT
CDR3aa: CASSPDRRGEAFF
v_gene: TRBV18
abundance: few
d_gene: -
j_gene: TRBJ1-1

CDR3nt: TGTGCCAGCAGCCACGGACTAGCGGGGCAAGAGCAGTACTTC
CDR3aa: CASSHGLAGQEQYF
v_gene: TRBV7-2
abundance: -
d_gene: TRBD2
j_gene: TRBJ2-7

CDR3nt: TGTGCCAGCAGTTACCCAGGGCCCGGAAACACCATATATTTT
CDR3aa: CASSYPGPGNTIYF
v_gene: TRBV6-2/TRBV6-3
abundance: -
d_gene: -
j_gene: TRBJ1-3

CDR3nt: TGTGCCAGCGCCCCGGTGGGGGGGGCATCCTACGAGCAGTACTTC
CDR3aa: CASAPVGGASYEQYF
v_gene: TRBV3-1
abundance: -
d_gene: -
j_gene: TRBJ2-7

CDR3nt: TGCGCCAGCAGTCGGAACACAGGGGGCGCGGCCGAGCAGTACTTC
CDR3aa: CASSRNTGGAAEQYF
v_gene: TRBV5-1
abundance: few
d_gene: TRBD1
j_gene: TRBJ2-7

CDR3nt: TGTGCCAGTAGTAACGAACCCAGCACTGAAGCTTTCTTT
CDR3aa: CASSNEPSTEAFF
v_gene: TRBV19
abundance: -
d_gene: -
j_gene: TRBJ1-1

CDR3nt: TGTGCCAGCAGCTTCAGGGTGCGCGAGCAGTACTTC
CDR3aa: CASSFRVREQYF
v_gene: TRBV11-2
abundance: few
d_gene: -
j_gene: TRBJ2-7

CDR3nt: TGCAGCGTTTTACAGCACTACAATGAGCAGTTCTTC
CDR3aa: CSVLQHYNEQFF
v_gene: TRBV29-1
abundance: many
d_gene: -
j_gene: TRBJ2-1

CDR3nt: TGTGCCAGCAGTTGGACATACAATCAGCCCCAGCATTTT
CDR3aa: CASSWTYNQPQHF
v_gene: TRBV12-3/TRBV12-4
abundance: few
d_gene: -
j_gene: TRBJ1-5

CDR3nt: TGTGCCAGCAGCTCAGAGAACCGGGCTGAGCAGTACTTC
CDR3aa: CASSSENRAEQYF
v_gene: TRBV6-5
abundance: -
d_gene: -
j_gene: TRBJ2-7

CDR3nt: TGTGCCAGCAGCAACCAGAAAGGGCATGAAAAACTGTTTTTT
CDR3aa: CASSNQKGHEKLFF
v_gene: TRBV7-2
abundance: many
d_gene: -
j_gene: TRBJ1-4

CDR3nt: TGTGCCAGCAGCGACACACACTATGGCTACACCTTC
CDR3aa: CASSDTHYGYTF
v_gene: TRBV9
abundance: few
d_gene: -
j_gene: TRBJ1-2

CDR3nt: TGCAGTGCCGGGACCCTCGGCCGCGGGAATACGCAGTATTTT
CDR3aa: CSAGTLGRGNTQYF
v_gene: TRBV20-1
abundance: -
d_gene: -
j_gene: TRBJ2-3

CDR3nt: TGTGCCAGCAGGGACAGGGAAGGCTACACCTTC
CDR3aa: CASRDREGYTF
v_gene: TRBV6-2/TRBV6-3
abundance: -
d_gene: TRBD1
j_gene: TRBJ1-2

CDR3nt: TGTGCCAGCAGGGCCGGGACAGGATTCCAAGAGACCCAGTACTTC
CDR3aa: CASRAGTGFQETQYF
v_gene: TRBV5-6
abundance: many
d_gene: TRBD1
j_gene: TRBJ2-5

CDR3nt: TGCGCCAGCAGCCGAGGACTACCGGGCGGCACAGATACGCAGTATTTT
CDR3aa: CASSRGLPGGTDTQYF
v_gene: TRBV4-1
abundance: once
d_gene: -
j_gene: TRBJ2-3

CDR3nt: TGTGCCAGCAGCTTCTACAGGGTGGTCGACACCGGGGAGCTGTTTTTT
CDR3aa: CASSFYRVVDTGELFF
v_gene: TRBV5-5
abundance: -
d_gene: -
j_gene: TRBJ2-2

CDR3nt: TGTGCCAGCAGTCGTAACAGGGCAGATACGCAGTATTTT
CDR3aa: CASSRNRADTQYF
v_gene: TRBV6-2/TRBV6-3
abundance: few
d_gene: -
j_gene: TRBJ2-3

CDR3nt: TGCAGCGTTGGGGCCAGGGGGAGAACTGAAGCTTTCTTT
CDR3aa: CSVGARGRTEAFF
v_gene: TRBV29-1
abundance: few
d_gene: TRBD1
j_gene: TRBJ1-1

CDR3nt: TGCGCCAGCAGCCCTACCTACTCCTACGAGCAGTACTTC
CDR3aa: CASSPTYSYEQYF
v_gene: TRBV5-1
abundance: -
d_gene: -
j_gene: TRBJ2-7

CDR3nt: TGTGCCAGTAGTAGGACAGGGGTTGGCAATTCACCCCTCCACTTT
CDR3aa: CASSRTGVGNSPLHF
v_gene: TRBV19
abundance: -
d_gene: TRBD1
j_gene: TRBJ1-6

CDR3nt: TGTGCCAGCAGCCGACCTTCGGAGACCAAAAACATTCAGTACTTC
CDR3aa: CASSRPSETKNIQYF
v_gene: TRBV28
abundance: few
d_gene: -
j_gene: TRBJ2-4

CDR3nt: TGTGCCAGCAGCAGCCCGGGACAGGGGGCCAATGAGCAGTTCTTC
CDR3aa: CASSSPGQGANEQFF
v_gene: TRBV6-5
abundance: -
d_gene: TRBD1
j_gene: TRBJ2-1

CDR3nt: TGTGCCAGCAGACCCGCGAGCACAGATACGCAGTATTTT
CDR3aa: CASRPASTDTQYF
v_gene: TRBV7-3
abundance: -
d_gene: -
j_gene: TRBJ2-3

CDR3nt: TGTGCCAGCAGTTCGCAGATAGTTCCCACCGGGGAGCTGTTTTTT
CDR3aa: CASSSQIVPTGELFF
v_gene: TRBV12-3/TRBV12-4
abundance: few
d_gene: -
j_gene: TRBJ2-2

CDR3nt: TGTGCCAGCAGTATAGGGACAAGTCGGCGCGAGCAGTACTTC
CDR3aa: CASSIGTSRREQYF
v_gene: TRBV9
abundance: -
d_gene: -
j_gene: TRBJ2-7

CDR3nt: TGCGCCAGCAGCCCCCAGGGCCGAAGAGGAGATTATGGCTACACCTTC
CDR3aa: CASSPQGRRGDYGYTF
v_gene: TRBV4-3
abundance: -
d_gene: -
j_gene: TRBJ1-2

CDR3nt: TGTGCCAGCAGCACGGGACTGGTTCGGGGCTACACCTTC
CDR3aa: CASSTGLVRGYTF
v_gene: TRBV7-2
abundance: -
d_gene: -
j_gene: TRBJ1-2

CDR3nt: TGTGCCAGCACTAGCGGGGACCGCAATGAGCAGTTCTTC
CDR3aa: CASTSGDRNEQFF
v_gene: TRBV12-3/TRBV12-4
abundance: -
d_gene: TRBD2
j_gene: TRBJ2-1

CDR3nt: TGTGCCTTAAAGGGTTCCGGGGAGCTGTTTTTT
CDR3aa: CALKGSGELFF
v_gene: TRBV30
abundance: -
d_gene: -
j_gene: TRBJ2-2

CDR3nt: TGTGCCAGCAGCACGTACAACTATGGCTACACCTTC
CDR3aa: CASSTYNYGYTF
v_gene: TRBV7-2
abundance: -
d_gene: -
j_gene: TRBJ1-2

CDR3nt: TGTGCCAGCAGTAGGGGACCCCTAGAAGCCAAAAACATTCAGTACTTC
CDR3aa: CASSRGPLEAKNIQYF
v_gene: TRBV28
abundance: few
d_gene: -
j_gene: TRBJ2-4

CDR3nt: TGTGCCAGCAGCACCTCAGGGGGAATGAACACCATATATTTT
CDR3aa: CASSTSGGMNTIYF
v_gene: TRBV7-2
abundance: -
d_gene: TRBD1
j_gene: TRBJ1-3

CDR3nt: TGCGCCAGCAGCCCACCGGGGGGTCTTCAAAACATTCAGTACTTC
CDR3aa: CASSPPGGLQNIQYF
v_gene: TRBV5-1
abundance: many
d_gene: TRBD2
j_gene: TRBJ2-4

CDR3nt: TGTGCCACTGGGGGTACTGAAGCTTTCTTT
CDR3aa: CATGGTEAFF
v_gene: TRBV25-1
abundance: many
d_gene: -
j_gene: TRBJ1-1

CDR3nt: TGTGCTAGTGGTTTTTTCGTCAGGACAGGGGAGGACGGGGAGCTGTTTTTT
CDR3aa: CASGFFVRTGEDGELFF
v_gene: TRBV12-5
abundance: -
d_gene: TRBD1
j_gene: TRBJ2-2

CDR3nt: TGTGCCAGCAGTCATCCGTGGACCAGGGCGTACACTGAAGCTTTCTTT
CDR3aa: CASSHPWTRAYTEAFF
v_gene: TRBV6-2/TRBV6-3
abundance: -
d_gene: -
j_gene: TRBJ1-1

CDR3nt: TGTGCCAGCAGCTTAGAAGGGGGCAGGACTGAAGCTTTCTTT
CDR3aa: CASSLEGGRTEAFF
v_gene: TRBV7-9
abundance: few
d_gene: TRBD1
j_gene: TRBJ1-1

CDR3nt: TGTGCCAGCAGCCTCGAGGGGGGGGACGCGTATAATTCACCCCTCCACTTT
CDR3aa: CASSLEGGDAYNSPLHF
v_gene: TRBV2
abundance: -
d_gene: -
j_gene: TRBJ1-6

CDR3nt: TGCGCCAGCAGCCAAGAGACGACCCGCCCTCGGGGTGAGCAGTTCTTC
CDR3aa: CASSQETTRPRGEQFF
v_gene: TRBV4-1
abundance: -
d_gene: -
j_gene: TRBJ2-1

CDR3nt: TGTGCCAGCAGCTTAAGGACAGGGGGCCCCACAGATACGCAGTATTTT
CDR3aa: CASSLRTGGPTDTQYF
v_gene: TRBV7-9
abundance: few
d_gene: TRBD1
j_gene: TRBJ2-3